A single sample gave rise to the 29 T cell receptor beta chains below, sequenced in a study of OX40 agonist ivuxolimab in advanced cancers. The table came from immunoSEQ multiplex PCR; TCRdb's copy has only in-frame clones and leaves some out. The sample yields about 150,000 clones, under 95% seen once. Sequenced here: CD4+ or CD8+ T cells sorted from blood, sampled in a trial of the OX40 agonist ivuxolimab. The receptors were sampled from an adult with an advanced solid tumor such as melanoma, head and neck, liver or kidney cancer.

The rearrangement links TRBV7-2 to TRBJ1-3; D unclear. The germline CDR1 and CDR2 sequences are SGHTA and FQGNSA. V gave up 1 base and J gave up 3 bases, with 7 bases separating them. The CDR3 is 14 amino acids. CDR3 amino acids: CASSLGGRGNTIYF. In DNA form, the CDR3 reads TGTGCCAGCAGCTTAGGAGGTCGTGGAAACACCATATATTTT.

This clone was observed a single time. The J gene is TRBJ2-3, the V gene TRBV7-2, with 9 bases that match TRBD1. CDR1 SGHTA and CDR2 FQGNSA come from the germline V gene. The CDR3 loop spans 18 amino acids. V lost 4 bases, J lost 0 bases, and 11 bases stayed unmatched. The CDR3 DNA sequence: TGTGCCAGCAGCTCTCCGGGACAGGGAATATCTAGCACAGATACGCAGTATTTT. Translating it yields CASSSPGQGISSTDTQYF. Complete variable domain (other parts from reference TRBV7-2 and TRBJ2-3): GAGVSQSPSNKVTEKGKDVELRCDPISGHTALYWYRQSLGQGLEFLIYFQGNSAPDKSGLPSDRFSAERTGGSVSTLTIQRTQQEDSAVYLCASSSPGQGISSTDTQYFGPGTRLTVL.

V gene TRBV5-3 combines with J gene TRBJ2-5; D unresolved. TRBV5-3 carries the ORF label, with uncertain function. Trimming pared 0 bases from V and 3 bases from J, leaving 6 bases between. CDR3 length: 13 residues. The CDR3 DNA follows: TGTGCCAGAAGCTTGGGGGGAAAAGAGACCCAGTACTTC. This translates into CARSLGGKETQYF.

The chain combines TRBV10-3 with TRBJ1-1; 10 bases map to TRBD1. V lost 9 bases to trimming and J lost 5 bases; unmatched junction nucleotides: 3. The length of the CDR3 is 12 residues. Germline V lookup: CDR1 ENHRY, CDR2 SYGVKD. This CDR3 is CAIRGQGTEAFF. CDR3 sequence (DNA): TGTGCCATTAGGGGACAGGGGACTGAAGCTTTCTTT.

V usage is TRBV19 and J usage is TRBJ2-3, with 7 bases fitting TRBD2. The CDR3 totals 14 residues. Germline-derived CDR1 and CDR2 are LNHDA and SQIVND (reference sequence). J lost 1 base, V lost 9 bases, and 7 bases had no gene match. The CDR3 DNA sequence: TGTGCCAGCAGAAGGCTAGCGGGCACAGATACGCAGTATTTT. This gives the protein CASRRLAGTDTQYF.

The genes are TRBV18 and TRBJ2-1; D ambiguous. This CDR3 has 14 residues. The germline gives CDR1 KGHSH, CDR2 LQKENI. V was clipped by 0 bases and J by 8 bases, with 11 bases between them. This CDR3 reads CASSPPPTGDEQFF. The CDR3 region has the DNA TGTGCCAGCTCACCACCCCCCACTGGGGATGAGCAGTTCTTC.

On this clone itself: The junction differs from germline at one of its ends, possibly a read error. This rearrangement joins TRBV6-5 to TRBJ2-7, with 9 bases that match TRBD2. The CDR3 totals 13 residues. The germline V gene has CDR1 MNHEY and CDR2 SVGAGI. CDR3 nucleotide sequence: TGTGCCAGTGCCGGGACTAGCTCCTCCGAGCAGTACTTC. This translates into CASAGTSSSEQYF.

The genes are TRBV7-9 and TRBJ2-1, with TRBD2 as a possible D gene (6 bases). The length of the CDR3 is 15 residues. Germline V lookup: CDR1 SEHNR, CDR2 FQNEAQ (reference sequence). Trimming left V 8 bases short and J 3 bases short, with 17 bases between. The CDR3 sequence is CASGGIGGDYNEQFF. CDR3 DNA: TGTGCCAGCGGGGGTATCGGAGGGGACTACAATGAGCAGTTCTTC.

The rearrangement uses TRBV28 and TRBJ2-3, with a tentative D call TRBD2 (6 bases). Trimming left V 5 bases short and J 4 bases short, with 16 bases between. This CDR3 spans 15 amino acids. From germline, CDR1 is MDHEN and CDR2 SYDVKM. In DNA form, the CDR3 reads TGTGCCAGCAGTGACCAGCGGGTTGGCCCAGATACGCAGTATTTT. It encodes CASSDQRVGPDTQYF.

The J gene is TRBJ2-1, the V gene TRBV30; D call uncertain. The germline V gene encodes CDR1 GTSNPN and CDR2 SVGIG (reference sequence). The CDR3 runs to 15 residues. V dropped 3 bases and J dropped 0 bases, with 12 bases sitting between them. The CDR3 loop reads CAWRSGQSSYNEQFF. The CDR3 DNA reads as TGTGCCTGGAGAAGTGGGCAGTCCTCCTACAATGAGCAGTTCTTC.

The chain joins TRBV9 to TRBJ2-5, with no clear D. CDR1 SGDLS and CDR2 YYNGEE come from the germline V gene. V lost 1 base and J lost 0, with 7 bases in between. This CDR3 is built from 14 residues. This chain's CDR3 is CASSVLGNQETQYF. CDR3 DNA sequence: TGTGCCAGCAGCGTACTGGGAAACCAAGAGACCCAGTACTTC.

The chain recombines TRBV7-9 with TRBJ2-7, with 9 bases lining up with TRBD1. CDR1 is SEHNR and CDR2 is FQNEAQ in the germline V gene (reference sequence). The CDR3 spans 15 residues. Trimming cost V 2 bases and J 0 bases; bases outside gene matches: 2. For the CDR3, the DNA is TGTGCCAGCAGCTTACCACAGGGGGCCTCCTACGAGCAGTACTTC. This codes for CASSLPQGASYEQYF.

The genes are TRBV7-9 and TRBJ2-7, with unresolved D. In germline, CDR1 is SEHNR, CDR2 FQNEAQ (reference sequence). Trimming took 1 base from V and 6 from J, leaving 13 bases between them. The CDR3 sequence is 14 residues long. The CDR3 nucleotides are TGTGCCAGCAGCTTAGGGGTCACCAGTCTCGAGCAGTACTTC. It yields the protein CASSLGVTSLEQYF. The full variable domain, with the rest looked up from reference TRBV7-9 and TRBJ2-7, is DTGVSQNPRHKITKRGQNVTFRCDPISEHNRLYWYRQTLGQGPEFLTYFQNEAQLEKSRLLSDRFSAERPKGSFSTLEIQRTEQGDSAMYLCASSLGVTSLEQYFGPGTRLTVT.

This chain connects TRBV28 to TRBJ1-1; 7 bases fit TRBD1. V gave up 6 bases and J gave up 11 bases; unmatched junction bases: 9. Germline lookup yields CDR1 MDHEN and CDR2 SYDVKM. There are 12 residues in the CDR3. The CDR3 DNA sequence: TGTGCCAGCAGACTGCGACAGGGCGAGGCTTTCTTT. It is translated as CASRLRQGEAFF.

Written as DNA, the CDR3 is TGTGCCAGCAGCGTACAGGGACCGGAGACCCAGTACTTC. Its protein is CASSVQGPETQYF. The genes are TRBV9 and TRBJ2-5; D possibly matches TRBD1 or TRBD2 (5 bases each). V was trimmed by 1 base and J by 5 bases, leaving 9 bases between them. The CDR3 spans 13 residues. In germline, CDR1 is SGDLS, CDR2 YYNGEE.

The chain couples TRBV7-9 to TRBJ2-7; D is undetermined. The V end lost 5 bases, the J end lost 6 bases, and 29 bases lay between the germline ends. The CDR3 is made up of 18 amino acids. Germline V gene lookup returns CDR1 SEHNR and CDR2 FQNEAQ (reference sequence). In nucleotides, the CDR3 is TGTGCCAGCAGCCCTCACCCTCGATATAGTGAGGCTGAGTGCGAGCAGTACTTC. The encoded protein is CASSPHPRYSEAECEQYF.

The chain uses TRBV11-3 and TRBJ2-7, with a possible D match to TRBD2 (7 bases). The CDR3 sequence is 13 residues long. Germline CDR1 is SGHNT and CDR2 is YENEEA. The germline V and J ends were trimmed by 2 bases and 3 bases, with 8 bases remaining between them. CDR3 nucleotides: TGTGCCAGCAGCTTAAGGGGGGGCTACGAGCAGTACTTC. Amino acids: CASSLRGGYEQYF.

The CDR3 DNA follows: TGTGCCTGGAGTGTAGGTGGATCCCTCCACTTT. Its protein product is CAWSVGGSLHF. This sequence joins TRBV30 and TRBJ1-6, with D uncertain. V was trimmed by 0 bases and J by 14 bases, leaving 8 bases between them. Germline V CDR1 and CDR2: GTSNPN, SVGIG (reference sequence). This CDR3 is built from 11 residues.

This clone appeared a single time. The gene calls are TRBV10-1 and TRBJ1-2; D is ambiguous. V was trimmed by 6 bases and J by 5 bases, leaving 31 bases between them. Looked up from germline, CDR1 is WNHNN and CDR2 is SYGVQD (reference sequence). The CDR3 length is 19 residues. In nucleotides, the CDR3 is TGCGCCAGCAGGCCCCGGAATGGATCCTCCTCCCACTTCGGGTATGGCTACACCTTC. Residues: CASRPRNGSSSHFGYGYTF.

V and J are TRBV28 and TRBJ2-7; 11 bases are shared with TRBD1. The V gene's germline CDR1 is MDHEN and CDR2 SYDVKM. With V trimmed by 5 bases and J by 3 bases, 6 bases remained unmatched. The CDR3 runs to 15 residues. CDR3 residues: CASSGGTGGYYEQYF. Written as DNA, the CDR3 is TGTGCCAGCAGTGGAGGGACAGGGGGTTACTACGAGCAGTACTTC.

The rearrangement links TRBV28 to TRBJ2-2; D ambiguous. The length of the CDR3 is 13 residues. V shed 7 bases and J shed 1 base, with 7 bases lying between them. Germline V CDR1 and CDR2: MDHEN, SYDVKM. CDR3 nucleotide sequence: TGTGCCAGCATATACCAGAACACCGGGGAGCTGTTTTTT. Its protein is CASIYQNTGELFF.

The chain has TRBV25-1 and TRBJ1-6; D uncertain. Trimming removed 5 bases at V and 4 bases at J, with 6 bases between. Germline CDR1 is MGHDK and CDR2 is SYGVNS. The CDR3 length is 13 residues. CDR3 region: CASSWGYNSPLHF. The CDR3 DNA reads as TGTGCCAGCAGTTGGGGTTATAATTCACCCCTCCACTTT.

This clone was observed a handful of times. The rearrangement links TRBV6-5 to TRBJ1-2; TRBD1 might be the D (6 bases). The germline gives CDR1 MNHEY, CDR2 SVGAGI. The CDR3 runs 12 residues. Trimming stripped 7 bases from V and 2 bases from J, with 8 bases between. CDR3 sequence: CASTQGNYGYTF. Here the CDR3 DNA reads TGTGCCAGCACACAGGGAAACTATGGCTACACCTTC.

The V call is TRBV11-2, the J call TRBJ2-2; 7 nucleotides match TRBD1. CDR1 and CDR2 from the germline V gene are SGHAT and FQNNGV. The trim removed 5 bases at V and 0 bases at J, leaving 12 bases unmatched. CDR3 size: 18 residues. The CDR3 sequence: CASSGRLGQRSNTGELFF. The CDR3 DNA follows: TGTGCCAGCAGCGGACGATTGGGACAGCGATCGAACACCGGGGAGCTGTTTTTT.

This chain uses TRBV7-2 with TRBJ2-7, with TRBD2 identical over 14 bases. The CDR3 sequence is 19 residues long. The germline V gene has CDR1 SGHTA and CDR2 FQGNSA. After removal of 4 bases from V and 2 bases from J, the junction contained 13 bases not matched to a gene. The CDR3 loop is CASSSSRLAGGPKAYEQYF. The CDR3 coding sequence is TGTGCCAGCAGCTCATCCCGACTAGCGGGGGGGCCCAAAGCCTACGAGCAGTACTTC.

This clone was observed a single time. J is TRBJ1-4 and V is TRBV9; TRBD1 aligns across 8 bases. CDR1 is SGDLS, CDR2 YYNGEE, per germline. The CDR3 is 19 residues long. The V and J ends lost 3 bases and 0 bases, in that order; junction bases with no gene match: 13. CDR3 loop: CASSGQAGQEGATNEKLFF. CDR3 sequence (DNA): TGTGCCAGCAGCGGCCAAGCGGGACAGGAAGGTGCAACTAATGAAAAACTGTTTTTT.

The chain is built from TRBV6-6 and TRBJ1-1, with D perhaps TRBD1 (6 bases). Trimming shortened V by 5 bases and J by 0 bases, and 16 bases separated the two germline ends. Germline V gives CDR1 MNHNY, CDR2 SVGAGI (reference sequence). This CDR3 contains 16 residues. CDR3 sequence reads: CASSQDPRGMNTEAFF. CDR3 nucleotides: TGTGCCAGCAGTCAGGACCCCAGGGGAATGAACACTGAAGCTTTCTTT.

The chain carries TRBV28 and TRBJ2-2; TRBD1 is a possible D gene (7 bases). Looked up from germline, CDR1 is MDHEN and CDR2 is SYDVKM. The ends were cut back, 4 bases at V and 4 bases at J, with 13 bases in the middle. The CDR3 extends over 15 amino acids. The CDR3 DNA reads TGTGCCAGCAGTTCTGGCGGGACAGTCACCGGGGAGCTGTTTTTT. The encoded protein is CASSSGGTVTGELFF.

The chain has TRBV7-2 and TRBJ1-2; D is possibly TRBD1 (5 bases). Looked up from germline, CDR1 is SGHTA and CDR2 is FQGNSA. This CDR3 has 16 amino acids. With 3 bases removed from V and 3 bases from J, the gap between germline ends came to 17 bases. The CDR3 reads CASSFIGVDSDYGYTF. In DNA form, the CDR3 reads TGTGCCAGCAGCTTCATAGGGGTCGACTCCGACTATGGCTACACCTTC. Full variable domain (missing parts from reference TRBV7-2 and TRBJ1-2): GAGVSQSPSNKVTEKGKDVELRCDPISGHTALYWYRQSLGQGLEFLIYFQGNSAPDKSGLPSDRFSAERTGGSVSTLTIQRTQQEDSAVYLCASSFIGVDSDYGYTFGSGTRLTVV.